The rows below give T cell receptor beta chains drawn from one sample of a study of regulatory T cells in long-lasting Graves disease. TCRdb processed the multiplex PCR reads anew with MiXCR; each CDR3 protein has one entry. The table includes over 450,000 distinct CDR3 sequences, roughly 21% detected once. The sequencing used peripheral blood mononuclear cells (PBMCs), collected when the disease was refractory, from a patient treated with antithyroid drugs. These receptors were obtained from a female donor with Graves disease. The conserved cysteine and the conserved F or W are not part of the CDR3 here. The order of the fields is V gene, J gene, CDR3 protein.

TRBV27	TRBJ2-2	ASSGPPGGRGELF
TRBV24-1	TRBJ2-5	ATSDATVGTQY
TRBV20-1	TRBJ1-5	SASPEVFSNQPQH
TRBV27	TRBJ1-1	ASSLYPGLSTEAF
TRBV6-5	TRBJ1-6	ASSYGTENSPLH
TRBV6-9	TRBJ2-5	ASSYPRGAGAQETQY
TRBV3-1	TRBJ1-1	ASSQDTGLTEAF
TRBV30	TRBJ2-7	AWTFGTGVYEQY
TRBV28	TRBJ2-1	ASSTGGAAFWNEQF
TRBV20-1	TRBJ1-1	SARQGSVDTEAF
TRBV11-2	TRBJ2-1	ASSPWGGLGVDEQF
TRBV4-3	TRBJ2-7	ASSQGRTGYEQY
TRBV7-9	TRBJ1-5	ASSSGSTDSNQPQH
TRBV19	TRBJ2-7	ASRNWVGGRSSYEQY
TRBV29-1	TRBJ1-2	SVVQGALGYT
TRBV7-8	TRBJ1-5	ASSLGQGVSQPQH
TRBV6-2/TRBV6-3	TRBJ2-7	ASSEFNGPWDRGNREQY
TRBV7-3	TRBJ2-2	ASSLGTGVNTYEELF
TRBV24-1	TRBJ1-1	ATSPTGEDTEAF
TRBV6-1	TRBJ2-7	ASSELRGQLTYEQY
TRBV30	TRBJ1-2	AWSVTPGGYGYT
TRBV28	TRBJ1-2	ASSRGQGAYGYT
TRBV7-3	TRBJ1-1	ASSLTSGQGNTEAF
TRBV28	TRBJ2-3	ASSPPTSALSTDTQY